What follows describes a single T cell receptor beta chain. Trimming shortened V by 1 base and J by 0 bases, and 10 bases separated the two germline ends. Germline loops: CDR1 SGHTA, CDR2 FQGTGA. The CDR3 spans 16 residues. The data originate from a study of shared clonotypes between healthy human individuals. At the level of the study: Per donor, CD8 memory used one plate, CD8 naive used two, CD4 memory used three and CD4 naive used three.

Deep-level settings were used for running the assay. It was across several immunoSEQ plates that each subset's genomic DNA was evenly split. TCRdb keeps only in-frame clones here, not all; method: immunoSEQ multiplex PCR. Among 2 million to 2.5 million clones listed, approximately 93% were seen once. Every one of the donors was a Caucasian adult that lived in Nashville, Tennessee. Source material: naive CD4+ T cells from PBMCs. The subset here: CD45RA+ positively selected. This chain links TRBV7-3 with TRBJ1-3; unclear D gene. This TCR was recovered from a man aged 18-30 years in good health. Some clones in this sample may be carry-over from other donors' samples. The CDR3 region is CASSLSGGNSGNTIYF. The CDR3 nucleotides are TGTGCCAGCAGCTTAAGTGGCGGCAACTCTGGAAACACCATATATTTT.